This entry lists 29 T cell receptor beta chains sequenced from one sample in a study of blood T cells in healthy people across ages. A second PCR, run for about 6 to 12 cycles, used a sample-barcoded 5' primer plus a J-beta primer mix. Via MiXCR, TCRdb re-called the 5' RACE reads, giving one row per CDR3 protein. This table holds roughly 700,000 distinct CDR3 sequences, about 52% found once. Sequenced sample: blood. The origin of the receptors is a woman aged 55-69 years in good health.

The table lists this clonotype with a few counts. The chain recombines TRBV20-1 with TRBJ2-1; 9 bases agree with TRBD2. V lost 0 bases, J lost 6 bases, and 0 bases stayed unmatched. The CDR3 sequence is 13 residues long. In germline, CDR1 is DFQATT, CDR2 SNEGSKA (reference sequence). DNA for the CDR3: TGCAGTGCTAGAGAGGGACTAGCCAATGAGCAGTTCTTC. This codes for CSAREGLANEQFF.

This clonotype was seen many times. The chain is built from TRBV28 and TRBJ2-7; TRBD1 aligns across 9 bases. This CDR3 is 13 amino acids long. Looked up from germline, CDR1 is MDHEN and CDR2 is SYDVKM. V lost 7 bases to trimming and J lost 4 bases; unmatched junction nucleotides: 5. In DNA, the CDR3 is TGTGCCAGCATAGGGACAGGGACTTACGAGCAGTACTTC. Protein product: CASIGTGTYEQYF.

The CDR3 sequence is CSAPPGQAVGYTF. CDR3 bases: TGCAGTGCGCCCCCGGGACAGGCGGTTGGCTACACCTTC. The chain is built from TRBV20-1 and TRBJ1-2; 8 positions agree with TRBD1. Germline CDR1 reads DFQATT; CDR2 reads SNEGSKA (reference sequence). The CDR3 has 13 residues. V shed 6 bases, J shed 7 bases, and the junction held 10 bases outside the gene matches.

The rearrangement joins TRBV20-1 to TRBJ1-1; D is unclear. CDR3 length equals 10 residues. V was clipped by 3 bases and J by 10 bases, with 9 bases between them. Germline assignment: CDR1 DFQATT and CDR2 SNEGSKA (reference sequence). CDR3 in DNA: TGCAGTGCTAGCGCGGATTTAGCTTTCTTT. Translating it yields CSASADLAFF.

This clonotype has just one count. The V call is TRBV6-2 or TRBV6-3, the J call TRBJ2-7; perhaps TRBD1 as D (5 bases). The CDR3 consists of 12 residues. CDR1 and CDR2 (germline): MNHEY, SVGEGT. With 7 bases removed from V and 7 bases from J, the gap between germline ends came to 14 bases. Here the CDR3 reads CASNSADNEQYF. CDR3 bases: TGTGCCAGCAACTCTGCGGACAATGAGCAGTACTTC.

The chain is built from TRBV9 and TRBJ1-2; tentatively, D is TRBD1 (5 bases). The V gene's germline CDR1 is SGDLS and CDR2 YYNGEE. V lost 4 bases to trimming and J lost 6 bases, with 16 bases between them. This CDR3 is built from 14 residues. The CDR3 coding sequence is TGTGCCAGCAGCCCTCCCCAGGGTGCACATGGCTACACCTTC. It specifies CASSPPQGAHGYTF.

This clonotype has only a few counts. V gene TRBV29-1 combines with J gene TRBJ2-3; 10 nucleotides agree with TRBD2. CDR3 length: 16 residues. J was trimmed by 5 bases and V by 0 bases; bases with no gene match: 8. Germline lookup yields CDR1 SQVTM and CDR2 ANQGSEA. The CDR3 loop is CSVEDLSGRAGDTQYF. CDR3 bases: TGCAGCGTTGAAGACCTCAGCGGGAGGGCCGGAGATACGCAGTATTTT.

This clonotype was seen a handful of times. This chain uses TRBV29-1 with TRBJ2-5; 9 bases line up with TRBD1. This CDR3 comprises 14 residues. CDR1 and CDR2 (germline): SQVTM, ANQGSEA. The trim removed 3 bases at V and 5 bases at J, leaving 7 bases unmatched. The CDR3 DNA is TGCAGCGTTGATAAACAGGGGGCTAGGGAGACCCAGTACTTC. Residues: CSVDKQGARETQYF.

Written as DNA, the CDR3 is TGTGCCAGCAGCTTTAGCGCGAACACCGGGGAGCTGTTTTTT. Encoded protein: CASSFSANTGELFF. This rearrangement joins TRBV7-2 to TRBJ2-2, with D possibly matching TRBD2 (5 bases). Germline CDR1 SGHTA, CDR2 FQGNSA. This CDR3 comprises 14 residues. V was pared by 3 bases and J by 0 bases, with 5 bases between.

This clonotype was detected only a few times. The V call is TRBV9, the J call TRBJ2-6, with D unclear. Germline values: CDR1 SGDLS, CDR2 YYNGEE. This CDR3 contains 16 residues. V was pared by 0 bases and J by 0 bases, with 7 bases between. The CDR3 coding sequence is TGTGCCAGCAGCGTAGACCCCAACTCTGGGGCCAACGTCCTGACTTTC. Its translation: CASSVDPNSGANVLTF.

V and J are TRBV28 and TRBJ1-2, with D perhaps matching TRBD1 (5 bases). CDR1 is MDHEN and CDR2 is SYDVKM in the germline V gene. The CDR3 is made up of 14 amino acids. CDR3 DNA sequence: TGTGCTGTATTAAACGCAGGGACTTTAGATGGCTACACCTTC. This translates into CAVLNAGTLDGYTF.

The rearrangement joins TRBV7-9 to TRBJ2-1; D may correspond to TRBD1 or TRBD2 (5 bases each). CDR1 and CDR2 from the germline V gene are SEHNR and FQNEAQ (reference sequence). CDR3 length equals 15 residues. Trimming shortened V by 2 bases and J by 2 bases, and 10 bases separated the two germline ends. The CDR3 DNA reads as TGTGCCAGCAGCTTAAGAGGGGTGCCCTACAATGAGCAGTTCTTC. Protein: CASSLRGVPYNEQFF. Based on the CDR3 plus reference TRBV7-9 and TRBJ2-1, the full variable domain is DTGVSQNPRHKITKRGQNVTFRCDPISEHNRLYWYRQTLGQGPEFLTYFQNEAQLEKSRLLSDRFSAERPKGSFSTLEIQRTEQGDSAMYLCASSLRGVPYNEQFFGPGTRLTVL.

This chain connects TRBV7-9 to TRBJ2-7, with 8 bases fitting TRBD2. Germline V gene sequence: CDR1 SEHNR, CDR2 FQNEAQ (reference sequence). This CDR3 contains 14 residues. Losses at the gene ends were 5 bases for V and 2 bases for J; bases not matched to a gene: 5. CDR3 amino acids: CASSPVSGAYEQYF. The CDR3, as DNA: TGTGCCAGCAGCCCCGTTAGCGGGGCCTACGAGCAGTACTTC. Drawing the rest from reference TRBV7-9 and TRBJ2-7, the complete variable domain is DTGVSQNPRHKITKRGQNVTFRCDPISEHNRLYWYRQTLGQGPEFLTYFQNEAQLEKSRLLSDRFSAERPKGSFSTLEIQRTEQGDSAMYLCASSPVSGAYEQYFGPGTRLTVT.

The DNA for the CDR3 is TGTGCCAGCCAGAGGGGTGAGCAGTACTTC. Amino acids: CASQRGEQYF. The chain employs TRBV28 and TRBJ2-5; D is tentatively TRBD1 or TRBD2 (5 bases each). This CDR3 region has 10 residues. Germline V gene lookup returns CDR1 MDHEN and CDR2 SYDVKM. V lost 8 bases and J lost 11, with 12 bases in between.

Of note for this clonotype: Being one base from a much bigger clone, this may be a read error. The chain is built from TRBV5-1 and TRBJ2-7; D is uncertain. The length of the CDR3 is 13 residues. Trimming cost V 3 bases and J 0 bases, with 7 bases left between them. Germline V gene lookup returns CDR1 SGHRS and CDR2 YFSETQ. CDR3 loop: CASSCGPSYEQYF. CDR3 DNA: TGCGCCAGCAGCTGTGGTCCCTCCTACGAGCAGTACTTC.

This clonotype was observed a few times. The gene calls are TRBV10-3 and TRBJ1-4, with 7 positions matching TRBD1. The CDR3 sequence is 15 residues long. V dropped 4 bases and J dropped 5; count of bases not matched to a gene: 7. Germline-derived CDR1 and CDR2 are ENHRY and SYGVKD. CDR3 residues: CAISVGDRVNEKLFF. In nucleotides, the CDR3 is TGTGCCATCAGTGTCGGTGACAGGGTGAATGAAAAACTGTTTTTT.

The table lists this clonotype with a few counts. This sequence may be a read error, since a much larger clone differs from it by one base. The rearrangement joins TRBV24-1 to TRBJ2-5; 8 bases match TRBD1. Germline V gene lookup returns CDR1 KGHDR and CDR2 SFDVKD. This CDR3 contains 15 residues. Germline trimming cut 6 bases from V and 9 bases from J; bases unmatched to any gene: 14. CDR3 protein: CATSRQGATGEAQYF. The CDR3 DNA reads TGTGCCACCAGTAGGCAGGGGGCAACGGGCGAGGCCCAGTACTTC.

Details on this clonotype: A read error may produce the germline difference seen at one junction end. The chain has TRBV3-1 and TRBJ2-1; D remains ambiguous. This CDR3 is 14 amino acids long. The germline V gene has CDR1 LGHDT and CDR2 YNNKEL (reference sequence). CDR3 protein: CTSSLKAHNNEQFF. The CDR3 bases are TGTACCAGCAGCCTTAAAGCCCATAACAATGAGCAGTTCTTC.

The rearrangement joins TRBV20-1 to TRBJ1-1; D perhaps matches TRBD1 (6 bases). With 2 bases removed from V and 3 bases from J, the gap between germline ends came to 13 bases. This CDR3 spans 14 amino acids. In germline, CDR1 is DFQATT, CDR2 SNEGSKA (reference sequence). The CDR3 region has the DNA TGCAGTGCTAGAAGGGGGGCCCAGGACACTGAAGCTTTCTTT. Translation gives CSARRGAQDTEAFF.

The J gene is TRBJ2-1, the V gene TRBV18; D gene uncertain. This CDR3 has 14 amino acids. Germline values: CDR1 KGHSH, CDR2 LQKENI. Trimming removed 2 bases at V and 5 bases at J, with 10 bases between. This chain's CDR3 is CASSPGTLDNEQFF. CDR3 bases: TGTGCCAGCTCACCAGGCACGTTGGACAATGAGCAGTTCTTC.

This clonotype has just a few counts. CDR3 nucleotide sequence: TGTGCCACCACCCGGACTAGCGGGAGGGCCCCCAACTACAATGAGCAGTTCTTC. Translated: CATTRTSGRAPNYNEQFF. The chain uses TRBV27 and TRBJ2-1; 15 bases are shared with TRBD2. After removal of 10 bases from V and 3 bases from J, the junction contained 13 bases not matched to a gene. The CDR3 spans 18 residues. Germline V gene lookup returns CDR1 MNHEY and CDR2 SMNVEV (reference sequence).

This clonotype was counted ten times or more. This rearrangement joins TRBV27 to TRBJ1-2, with D perhaps TRBD1 (6 bases). The CDR3 sequence is 13 residues long. Germline V lookup: CDR1 MNHEY, CDR2 SMNVEV (reference sequence). V was cut by 3 bases and J by 5 bases, with 10 bases left in between. The CDR3 is CASSLTGGYGYTF. CDR3 coding DNA: TGTGCCAGCAGTTTGACAGGCGGATATGGCTACACCTTC.

The chain links TRBV5-1 to TRBJ1-2; tentative D call: TRBD1 (5 bases). Germline lookup yields CDR1 SGHRS and CDR2 YFSETQ. The CDR3 is made up of 15 amino acids. Trimming shortened V by 1 base and J by 2 bases, and 12 bases separated the two germline ends. Here the CDR3 reads CASSLYSGTNYGYTF. The DNA for the CDR3 is TGCGCCAGCAGCTTGTATTCAGGGACCAACTATGGCTACACCTTC.

This chain joins TRBV29-1 and TRBJ2-7; 14 bases line up with TRBD2. The CDR3 length is 14 residues. V lost 6 bases, J lost 6 bases, and 7 bases stayed unmatched. Germline CDR1 SQVTM, CDR2 ANQGSEA. The CDR3 DNA is TGCAGCGTGGGGGGGACTAGCGGGAGCTCCGAGCAGTACTTC. Protein product: CSVGGTSGSSEQYF.

This clonotype has a handful of counts. The rearrangement links TRBV28 to TRBJ2-7, with a possible D match to TRBD1 (5 bases). CDR1 is MDHEN, CDR2 SYDVKM, per germline. Trimming cost V 1 base and J 3 bases, with 13 bases left between them. The CDR3 extends over 15 amino acids. The CDR3 DNA reads TGTGCCAGCAGTTTATCAGAAGGGGTAGGCTACGAGCAGTACTTC. Protein sequence: CASSLSEGVGYEQYF.

This clonotype was observed a single time. V and J are TRBV6-5 and TRBJ2-5; 8 bases align to TRBD1. Germline V gene data show CDR1 as MNHEY and CDR2 as SVGAGI. J lost 5 bases, V lost 8 bases, and 10 bases had no gene match. This CDR3 is built from 14 residues. CDR3 residues: CASGRPGGLETQYF. In DNA form, the CDR3 reads TGTGCCAGCGGACGGCCAGGGGGCCTTGAGACCCAGTACTTC.

The rearrangement links TRBV7-7 to TRBJ2-1, with 9 bases identical to TRBD1. CDR1 SSHAT and CDR2 FNYEAQ come from the germline V gene (reference sequence). This CDR3 spans 16 amino acids. CDR3: CASGLTRDRVYNEQFF. CDR3 in DNA: TGTGCTAGCGGCCTGACTAGGGACAGGGTCTACAATGAGCAGTTCTTC.

The chain joins TRBV6-6 to TRBJ2-1; no clear D. The CDR3 is made up of 13 amino acids. Per the germline V gene, CDR1 is MNHNY and CDR2 is SVGAGI (reference sequence). Trimming removed 1 base from V and 8 bases from J, with 9 bases in between. CDR3 residues: CASSYLSSYEQFF. The CDR3, as DNA: TGTGCCAGCAGTTACTTGAGCTCCTATGAGCAGTTCTTC.

This clonotype was seen only a few times. CDR3 bases: TGTGCCAGCAGTTGGGCGGGGAGCTCCTACGAGCAGTACTTC. Encoded protein: CASSWAGSSYEQYF. J is TRBJ2-7 and V is TRBV28; perhaps TRBD2 as D (6 bases). The ends were cut back, 4 bases at V and 0 bases at J, with 10 bases in the middle. This CDR3 is 14 amino acids long. Germline V gives CDR1 MDHEN, CDR2 SYDVKM. Full variable domain (remainder filled in from reference TRBV28 and TRBJ2-7): DVKVTQSSRYLVKRTGEKVFLECVQDMDHENMFWYRQDPGLGLRLIYFSYDVKMKEKGDIPEGYSVSREKKERFSLILESASTNQTSMYLCASSWAGSSYEQYFGPGTRLTVT.